These 20 T cell receptor beta chains came from one sample sequenced in a study of Graves' ophthalmopathy and Graves' hyperthyroidism. RNA transcripts were the template, and TCR beta CDR3 regions were amplified from them. HTBI primers served in a first-round RT-PCR, which a second-round multiplex PCR followed. MiXCR, run by TCRdb on the multiplex PCR reads, gives a single entry per CDR3 protein. The sample has roughly 400,000 distinct CDR3 sequences, 15% seen once. The sample consisted of peripheral blood. These receptors originate from a woman in her late teens or twenties with stable Graves' hyperthyroidism.

The sample holds many counts of this clonotype. The gene calls are TRBV7-3 and TRBJ2-2; 9 bases are shared with TRBD1. V was pared by 8 bases and J by 7 bases, with 11 bases of the junction left unmatched. The length of the CDR3 is 15 residues. Germline CDR1 and CDR2: SGHTA and FQGTGA. The CDR3 DNA reads TGTGCCAGCGGACGGGACAGGGAGTATAGCGGGGAGCTGTTTTTT. This translates into CASGRDREYSGELFF.

As concerns this clonotype: Being one base from a much bigger clone, this may be a read error. The V gene is TRBV19, the J gene TRBJ1-5; D not resolved. The CDR3 contains 15 residues. The V end was cut by 6 bases, the J end by 4 bases, with 16 bases between. The germline CDR1 and CDR2 sequences are LNHDA and SQIVND (reference sequence). The DNA for the CDR3 is TGTGCCAGTAGCTATACAGCACAGAGTAATCAGCCCCAGCATTTT. It codes for CASSYTAQSNQPQHF. Looking up the rest from reference TRBV19 and TRBJ1-5 gives the full variable domain: DGGITQSPKYLFRKEGQNVTLSCEQNLNHDAMYWYRQDPGQGLRLIYYSQIVNDFQKGDIAEGYSVSREKKESFPLTVTSAQKNPTAFYLCASSYTAQSNQPQHFGDGTRLSIL.

V is TRBV29-1 and J is TRBJ1-1; D is ambiguous. Germline CDR1 and CDR2: SQVTM and ANQGSEA. The CDR3 length is 12 residues. V dropped 6 bases and J dropped 8 bases, with 16 bases sitting between them. The CDR3 DNA follows: TGCAGCGTAGAAAGGTGGGAAACCGAAGCTTTCTTT. Translating gives CSVERWETEAFF.

In this sample, this clonotype turned up many times. The CDR3 is CASSSQGSRMNTEAFF. CDR3 in DNA: TGTGCCAGCAGTTCTCAGGGATCGAGAATGAACACTGAAGCTTTCTTT. The chain carries TRBV12-3 or TRBV12-4 and TRBJ1-1, with a tentative D call TRBD1 (5 bases). V lost 4 bases, J lost 0 bases, and 15 bases lay in between. The CDR3 spans 16 residues.

The V call is TRBV10-3, the J call TRBJ1-1, with 9 positions matching TRBD1. Germline loops: CDR1 ENHRY, CDR2 SYGVKD. CDR3 length: 15 residues. With V trimmed by 0 bases and J by 5 bases, 4 bases remained unmatched. The CDR3 region is CAISESGTGRTEAFF. CDR3 DNA: TGTGCCATCAGTGAGTCGGGGACAGGGCGGACTGAAGCTTTCTTT.

In its sample, this clonotype was seen many times. The chain links TRBV6-2 or TRBV6-3 to TRBJ1-1; 8 nucleotides line up with TRBD1. This CDR3 has 12 amino acids. V trimming: 6 bases; J trimming: 6 bases; junction bases outside the gene matches: 3. Germline CDR1 MNHEY, CDR2 SVGEGT. DNA for the CDR3: TGTGCCAGCAGCTGGACAGGGTCTGAAGCTTTCTTT. Translating gives CASSWTGSEAFF.

This clonotype was seen many times. The chain is built from TRBV12-3 or TRBV12-4 and TRBJ2-6; no firm D call. The CDR3 has 14 residues. The V end was cut by 5 bases, the J end by 4 bases, with 9 bases between. In nucleotides, the CDR3 is TGTGCCAGCAGTACTGCCTCCGGGGCCAACGTCCTGACTTTC. This encodes CASSTASGANVLTF.

This clonotype was picked up many times. V gene TRBV7-2 combines with J gene TRBJ1-1; the D is unclear. V was shortened by 7 bases and J by 0 bases, with 12 bases between the two germline ends. The CDR3 is 14 residues long. Looked up from germline, CDR1 is SGHTA and CDR2 is FQGNSA. The CDR3 region has the DNA TGTGCCAGCACCCCCGGAGGGATGAACACTGAAGCTTTCTTT. This translates into CASTPGGMNTEAFF.

This clonotype has ten or more counts. The CDR3 bases are TGTGCCAGCAGCCCCTTTGGGGGCGGAACTGAAGCTTTCTTT. It yields the protein CASSPFGGGTEAFF. The gene calls are TRBV7-9 and TRBJ1-1; D is possibly TRBD1 (6 bases). The CDR3 has 14 residues. V dropped 5 bases and J dropped 5 bases, with 15 bases sitting between them. CDR1 and CDR2 (germline): SEHNR, FQNEAQ (reference sequence).

This clonotype was detected many times. The CDR3 region has the DNA TGCAGTGTGAGAGGGGCCGGCGAGCAGTACTTC. Translation: CSVRGAGEQYF. This rearrangement joins TRBV20-1 to TRBJ2-7; TRBD1 or TRBD2 may be the D gene (5 bases each). The CDR3 is 11 amino acids. Per the germline V gene, CDR1 is DFQATT and CDR2 is SNEGSKA (reference sequence). The V gene lost 7 bases and the J gene lost 6 bases, with 13 bases spanning the gap.

This clonotype was seen many times. The genes are TRBV20-1 and TRBJ1-6; 7 nucleotides agree with TRBD1. The V gene's germline CDR1 is DFQATT and CDR2 SNEGSKA (reference sequence). CDR3 length: 16 amino acids. The ends lost 3 bases at V and 0 bases at J; junction bases unmatched: 5. As DNA, the CDR3 is TGCAGTGCTAGTCCAGGGGGGAGCTCCTATAATTCACCCCTCCACTTT. Protein sequence: CSASPGGSSYNSPLHF.

This clonotype occurred many times. J is TRBJ2-2 and V is TRBV11-2, with a possible D match to TRBD2 (6 bases). The CDR3 is 17 amino acids. The V and J ends lost 5 bases and 1 base respectively, with 17 bases between them. CDR1 and CDR2 from the germline V gene are SGHAT and FQNNGV. CDR3 in amino acids: CASSPEEGLLNTGELFF. The DNA for the CDR3 is TGTGCCAGCAGCCCCGAGGAGGGACTCCTGAACACCGGGGAGCTGTTTTTT.

In its sample, this clonotype was seen many times. The chain employs TRBV6-1 and TRBJ2-2, with 10 bases aligning to TRBD2. The trim removed 8 bases at V and 4 bases at J, leaving 4 bases unmatched. The length of the CDR3 is 14 residues. Germline loops: CDR1 MNHNS, CDR2 SASEGT. Here the CDR3 reads CASGSSGGTGELFF. The DNA for the CDR3 is TGTGCCAGCGGCTCTAGCGGGGGCACCGGGGAGCTGTTTTTT.

The table lists this clonotype with many counts. The chain carries TRBV6-1 and TRBJ1-1; unclear D gene. The germline gives CDR1 MNHNS, CDR2 SASEGT. The CDR3 length is 14 residues. V lost 2 bases to trimming and J lost 5 bases, with 12 bases between them. CDR3 sequence reads: CASSENDGITEAFF. As DNA, the CDR3 is TGTGCCAGCAGTGAAAATGACGGGATAACTGAAGCTTTCTTT.

This clonotype showed up many times. The chain links TRBV12-3 or TRBV12-4 to TRBJ1-2; D is uncertain. Deletions cut 7 bases from V and 0 bases from J, with 12 bases between. The CDR3 sequence is 14 residues long. This chain's CDR3 is CASKPLLSNYGYTF. The CDR3 coding sequence is TGTGCCAGCAAGCCACTCCTCTCTAACTATGGCTACACCTTC.

This clonotype was observed many times. This chain connects TRBV11-2 to TRBJ1-1; 7 positions agree with TRBD1. Germline CDR1 reads SGHAT; CDR2 reads FQNNGV. The CDR3 consists of 14 residues. Trimming removed 5 bases from V and 1 base from J; junction bases left unmatched: 4. CDR3 loop: CASSQRTGNTEAFF. The CDR3 DNA sequence: TGTGCCAGCAGCCAGAGGACAGGGAACACTGAAGCTTTCTTT.

Many counts were recorded for this clonotype. The chain combines TRBV29-1 with TRBJ1-1, with D hard to call. Germline V CDR1 and CDR2: SQVTM, ANQGSEA. The germline V and J ends were trimmed by 7 bases and 0 bases, with 3 bases remaining between them. The CDR3 consists of 10 residues. The CDR3 bases are TGCAGCGCCCTGAACACTGAAGCTTTCTTT. It specifies CSALNTEAFF.

At least ten counts were recorded for this clonotype. This chain connects TRBV12-5 to TRBJ1-1, with D possibly TRBD1 on 6 matching bases. CDR1 LGHNT and CDR2 FRNRAP come from the germline V gene. The CDR3 covers 16 residues. The V and J ends lost 0 bases and 7 bases respectively, with 18 bases between them. CDR3 sequence: CASGLVLRGRDREAFF. The CDR3 nucleotides are TGTGCTAGTGGTTTGGTATTGAGGGGGAGAGACCGTGAAGCTTTCTTT.

This clonotype was counted ten times or more. The chain links TRBV19 to TRBJ2-7; TRBD2 aligns across 7 bases. V trimming: 3 bases; J trimming: 12 bases; junction bases outside the gene matches: 8. The CDR3 loop spans 12 amino acids. Per germline, CDR1 LNHDA and CDR2 SQIVND (reference sequence). CDR3 nucleotides: TGTGCCAGTAGTATCGGGAGGACCCGGTTGTACTTC. It yields the protein CASSIGRTRLYF.

In its sample, this clonotype was seen many times. The gene calls are TRBV6-1 and TRBJ1-5, with TRBD1 matching 7 bases. The ends lost 2 bases at V and 4 bases at J; junction bases unmatched: 2. Germline CDR1 reads MNHNS; CDR2 reads SASEGT. This CDR3 comprises 14 residues. The DNA of the CDR3 is TGTGCCAGCAGTGAACAGACAGGGAATCAGCCCCAGCATTTT. This sequence encodes CASSEQTGNQPQHF.